This T cell receptor (beta chain) was sequenced in a study of cytotoxic CD8 clonotypes in ibrutinib-treated CLL. Study-level points and caveats: Clonality, elevated at ibrutinib response, dropped back toward baseline at progression.

The CDR3 is made up of 14 amino acids. This clone is labeled medium-sized. Its cognate antigen is unknown. Clones were sequenced by immunoSEQ multiplex PCR, and TCRdb holds only the in-frame ones, with some missing. The data show approximately 32,000 clones, with about 70% seen just once and about a quarter held by the top ten. The material sequenced was PBMCs, taken before ibrutinib treatment. This rearrangement joins TRBV21-1 to TRBJ2-4; the table's D call of TRBD1 was not tested on the DNA. TRBV21-1 is assigned pseudogene status. The receptor comes from a human donor with chronic lymphocytic leukemia. The CDR3 nucleotides read TGTGCCAGCAGCAGACGACAGGGATGCGGCATTCAGTACTTC. Translating it yields CASSRRQGCGIQYF.